The source of this T cell receptor beta chain is a study of T cell repertoires in cytomegalovirus infection. Regarding the study as a whole: The study identified carriers of CMV plus the relevant HLA from cumulative public TCR beta family frequency. HLA-C-restricted CMV clonotypes gave the most frequent clonotype in two of eight donors.

Per the germline V gene, CDR1 is SGHTA and CDR2 is FQGTGA. This CDR3 is built from 14 residues. V lost 5 bases, J lost 12 bases, and 20 bases lay in between. On this clonotype itself: Its antigen is not identified.

MiXCR, run by TCRdb on the reads, gives a single entry per CDR3 protein. The sample has approximately 500,000 distinct CDR3 sequences; around 11% are singletons. The TCR sequence derives from a human donor in good health (CMV status not recorded). Some clones in this sample may be carry-over from other donors' samples. V usage is TRBV7-3 and J usage is TRBJ2-1; D is possibly TRBD2 (6 bases). Material for sequencing was PBMCs. The CDR3, as DNA: TGTGCCAGCAGCGCGGGACTCCAGGCTGATTGGCAGTTCTTC. It yields the protein CASSAGLQADWQFF.